One sample yielded the 7 T cell receptor beta chains listed below, sequenced in a study of T cell changes during pregnancy in multiple sclerosis. Repertoires were generated with immunoSEQ multiplex PCR, while TCRdb's copy carries only in-frame clones and drops some. The profile shows approximately 13,000 clones, just over 90% of them singletons. The sequenced sample was peripheral blood, obtained in the second trimester of pregnancy. The receptors were gathered from a female donor in good health, enrolled as a control in a pregnancy study.

The rearrangement links TRBV11-2 to TRBJ2-2, with D possibly TRBD2 on 7 matching bases. V dropped 8 bases and J dropped 1 base, with 11 bases sitting between them. The germline V gene encodes CDR1 SGHAT and CDR2 FQNNGV. The CDR3 extends over 14 amino acids. CDR3 amino acids: CASRGGGNTGELFF. CDR3 sequence (DNA): TGTGCCAGCCGAGGGGGGGGGAACACCGGGGAGCTGTTTTTT.

V and J are TRBV9 and TRBJ1-5; D is unclear. Trimming took off 3 bases at V and 4 bases at J, with 8 bases between the two ends. The germline V gene has CDR1 SGDLS and CDR2 YYNGEE. The CDR3 sequence is 13 residues long. The CDR3 is CASSGGWNQPQHF. As DNA, the CDR3 is TGTGCCAGCAGCGGCGGGTGGAATCAGCCCCAGCATTTT.

This chain connects TRBV6-5 to TRBJ1-2; the D is unclear. V gave up 6 bases and J gave up 9 bases, with 11 bases separating them. CDR3 length: 11 residues. CDR1 and CDR2 (germline): MNHEY, SVGAGI. The CDR3 nucleotides read TGTGCCAGCAGCCGACACGATAGCTACACCTTC. Amino acid sequence: CASSRHDSYTF.

The rearrangement uses TRBV6-5 and TRBJ1-1; 8 positions match TRBD1. This CDR3 spans 13 amino acids. Germline V lookup: CDR1 MNHEY, CDR2 SVGAGI. The trim removed 5 bases at V and 7 bases at J, leaving 6 bases unmatched. The CDR3 bases are TGTGCCAGCAGTCCCAGGGGGCTTGGTGAAGCTTTCTTT. Protein product: CASSPRGLGEAFF.

The chain links TRBV9 to TRBJ2-2, with D perhaps TRBD2 (6 bases). Germline assignment: CDR1 SGDLS and CDR2 YYNGEE. V was trimmed by 0 bases and J by 0 bases, leaving 12 bases between them. The CDR3 consists of 17 residues. CDR3 nucleotide sequence: TGTGCCAGCAGCGTAGCACGCGGGACTTCGAACACCGGGGAGCTGTTTTTT. Translated: CASSVARGTSNTGELFF.

This clone was picked up one time. CDR3 region: CAIRIGQGESDTQYF. The CDR3 DNA reads TGTGCCATCAGGATAGGACAGGGGGAGTCAGATACGCAGTATTTT. The V gene is TRBV10-3, the J gene TRBJ2-3, with 10 bases aligning to TRBD1. The CDR3 is made up of 15 amino acids. The V segment lost 6 bases and the J segment 4 bases; nucleotides outside the gene matches: 7. Germline CDR1 ENHRY, CDR2 SYGVKD.

The chain is built from TRBV5-6 and TRBJ2-7, with D perhaps matching TRBD2 (5 bases). V was trimmed by 0 bases and J by 3 bases, leaving 13 bases between them. Germline CDR1 and CDR2: SGHDT and YYEEEE. The CDR3 runs to 15 residues. DNA of the CDR3: TGTGCCAGCAGCTTGGTGGGTAACCGGGGCTACGAGCAGTACTTC. Protein sequence: CASSLVGNRGYEQYF.